This T cell receptor beta chain was retrieved from a study of CD8+ T cells in alopecia areata. Study findings and constraints: Especially in alopecia totalis/universalis, lesional scalp showed greater clonality than normal scalp did.

V lost 0 bases and J lost 2, with 9 bases in between. Germline values: CDR1 SGHRS, CDR2 YFSETQ. CDR3 length: 14 amino acids. This clone came up many times. Its antigen remains unidentified. It was cDNA, reverse transcribed from extracted RNA, that served as the sequencing template. Data came from immunoSEQ multiplex PCR; TCRdb stores just in-frame clones and leaves some out. The table lists roughly 100,000 clones, around 60% of them singletons. The TCR comes from a human donor in good health. This chain uses TRBV5-1 with TRBJ2-7, with a tentative D call TRBD1 (5 bases). Sequences were obtained from CD4+ T cells sorted from blood. The CDR3 sequence is CASSLARAPYEQYF. The CDR3 DNA sequence: TGCGCCAGCAGCTTGGCCAGGGCGCCCTACGAGCAGTACTTC.